The entry that follows covers one T cell receptor beta chain sequence. Its antigen is currently unknown. The entry originates in a study of monozygotic twins with inflammatory bowel disease. Findings and limits, study-wide: Healthy co-twins exceeded IBD patients in TCRbeta diversity as measured by inverse Simpson. For IBD patients, clonotypes shared with others were fewer than for healthy twins, especially with disease activity.

Starting material for each TCR library was about 3,200 ng of total RNA. Eight separate reactions for every sample produced the cDNA. Reanalyzing the 5' RACE reads, TCRdb keeps one entry per CDR3 protein, without DNA. This table holds 330,000 or so distinct CDR3 sequences. The sequenced sample was blood. This receptor was identified in a human donor with ulcerative colitis or Crohn's disease, or a healthy co-twin of an affected twin (not recorded which).

The CDR3 loop is CASSQWSSEQFF. The rearrangement uses TRBV28 and TRBJ2-1. CDR1 is MDHEN, CDR2 SYDVKM, per germline. The CDR3 totals 12 residues.